The sequence of this T cell receptor beta chain was determined in a study of blood T cell repertoires in COVID-19. About the research overall: There were acute and convalescent COVID-19 samples, and they came from the United States, Italy and Spain. The cDNA or gDNA used as material had been derived from T cells, B-cell-depleted T cells, or PBMCs.

This CDR3 region has 14 residues. V lost 4 bases, J lost 3 bases, and 2 bases stayed unmatched. The germline V gene encodes CDR1 SGHTA and CDR2 FQGNSA. Original methodology: By means of reference gene primer amplification, nucleated cell counts were estimated. Sequenced by immunoSEQ multiplex PCR; TCRdb stores in-frame clones only, minus some. The V and J calls and clone size are taken from that table; D and trimming were inferred from the DNA. The sample lists some 200,000 clones, around nine tenths seen once, with 3% to 4% in the top ten. V and J are TRBV7-2 and TRBJ2-7, with 11 bases fitting TRBD2. The clonotype originates from a man in his 70s with acute or convalescent COVID-19. Sequencing used peripheral blood. The CDR3 DNA follows: TGTGCCAGCAGCTCTAGCGGGGGGAACTACGAGCAGTACTTC. This translates into CASSSSGGNYEQYF. Complete variable domain (other parts from reference TRBV7-2 and TRBJ2-7): GAGVSQSPSNKVTEKGKDVELRCDPISGHTALYWYRQSLGQGLEFLIYFQGNSAPDKSGLPSDRFSAERTGGSVSTLTIQRTQQEDSAVYLCASSSSGGNYEQYFGPGTRLTVT.